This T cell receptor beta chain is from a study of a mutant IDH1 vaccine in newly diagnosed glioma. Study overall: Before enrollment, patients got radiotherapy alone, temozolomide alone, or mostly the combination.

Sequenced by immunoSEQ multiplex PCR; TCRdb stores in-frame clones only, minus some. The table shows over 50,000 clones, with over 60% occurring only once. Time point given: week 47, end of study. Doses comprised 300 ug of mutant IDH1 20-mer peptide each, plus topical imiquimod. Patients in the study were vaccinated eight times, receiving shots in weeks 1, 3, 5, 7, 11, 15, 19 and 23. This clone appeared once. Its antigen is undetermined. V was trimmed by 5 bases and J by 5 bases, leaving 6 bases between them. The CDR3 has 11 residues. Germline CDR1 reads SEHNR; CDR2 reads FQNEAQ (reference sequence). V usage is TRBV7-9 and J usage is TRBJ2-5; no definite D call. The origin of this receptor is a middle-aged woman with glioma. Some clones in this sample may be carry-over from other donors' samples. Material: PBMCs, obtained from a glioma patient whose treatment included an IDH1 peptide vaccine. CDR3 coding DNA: TGTGCCAGCAGCGCAGAGGAGACCCAGTACTTC. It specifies CASSAEETQYF.